This T cell receptor (beta chain) was sequenced in a study of T cell repertoires in cytomegalovirus infection. About the study: Indications of both CMV infection and matching HLA type were provided by public TCR beta signatures. Whole-study findings and limits: Across the ex vivo response, the dominant clonotypes were HLA-C-restricted CMV-specific TCR beta clonotypes.

Using its own MiXCR run on the reads, TCRdb lists one record per CDR3 protein. The repertoire consists of roughly 860,000 distinct CDR3 sequences, with approximately 29% occurring once and the leading ten covering over 10%. A note on this clonotype: The antigen is unknown.

The CDR3 length is 15 residues. The V gene lost 0 bases and the J gene lost 3 bases, with 11 bases spanning the gap. Germline CDR1 MGHRA, CDR2 YSYEKL. The chain joins TRBV4-1 to TRBJ2-5; a weak D match, TRBD2 (6 bases). This material consisted of cultured CD8+ T cells from PBMCs, taken from culture after CMV antigen stimulation. This sequence was found in a human donor in good health (CMV status not recorded). Some clones in this sample may be carry-over from other donors' samples. The CDR3 bases are TGCGCCAGCAGCCAAGAGCCTAGCGTAAAAGAGACCCAGTACTTC. Translation: CASSQEPSVKETQYF.